The 16 T cell receptor beta chains given below trace back to one sample, sequenced in a study of blood T cell repertoires in COVID-19. Here immunoSEQ multiplex PCR was the method, and the copy in TCRdb shows in-frame clones only, minus some. This table holds 250,000 or so clones, 85% to 90% found once. The sequenced sample consisted of PBMCs or T cells enriched from blood (not recorded which). The receptor source for this set is a man in his forties who had recovered from COVID-19.

The table lists this clone with a count of one. The V call is TRBV3-1 (or the pseudogene TRBV3-2), the J call TRBJ1-4; 9 bases line up with TRBD1. The V and J ends lost 4 bases and 0 bases, in that order; junction bases with no gene match: 18. Germline CDR1 reads LGHDT; CDR2 reads YNNKEL (reference sequence). This CDR3 has 21 residues. CDR3 protein: CASSLIRDRDKNGATNEKLFF. As DNA, the CDR3 is TGTGCCAGCAGCCTTATCCGGGACAGGGATAAAAATGGTGCAACTAATGAAAAACTGTTTTTT.

CDR3 protein: CASSLLSGGAYNEQFF. CDR3 nucleotide sequence: TGCGCCAGCAGCTTGCTTAGCGGTGGGGCCTACAATGAGCAGTTCTTC. The chain couples TRBV5-1 to TRBJ2-1; D possibly corresponds to TRBD2 (6 bases). The V gene lost 1 base and the J gene lost 2 bases, with 13 bases spanning the gap. The CDR3 sequence is 16 residues long. Looked up from germline, CDR1 is SGHRS and CDR2 is YFSETQ.

This clone came up once. This chain links TRBV18 with TRBJ1-1; 10 nucleotides align to TRBD1. CDR3 size: 17 residues. V shed 6 bases, J shed 6 bases, and the junction held 16 bases outside the gene matches. CDR1 is KGHSH and CDR2 is LQKENI in the germline V gene. The chain's CDR3 is CASSGGQGSLLVPEAFF. CDR3 coding DNA: TGTGCCAGCTCGGGGGGACAGGGGTCGCTCCTAGTCCCTGAAGCTTTCTTT.

V gene TRBV11-2 combines with J gene TRBJ1-2; 9 nucleotides agree with TRBD1. Losses at the gene ends were 5 bases for V and 8 bases for J; bases not matched to a gene: 6. The germline gives CDR1 SGHAT, CDR2 FQNNGV. The length of the CDR3 is 13 residues. CDR3 nucleotides: TGTGCCAGCAGCCCAACAGGGGGCATAGGCTACACCTTC. It codes for CASSPTGGIGYTF. The full variable domain, completed using reference TRBV11-2 and TRBJ1-2, is EAGVAQSPRYKIIEKRQSVAFWCNPISGHATLYWYQQILGQGPKLLIQFQNNGVVDDSQLPKDRFSAERLKGVDSTLKIQPAKLEDSAVYLCASSPTGGIGYTFGSGTRLTVV.

V usage is TRBV10-3 and J usage is TRBJ2-7, with D perhaps matching TRBD2 (5 bases). This CDR3 is built from 15 residues. Germline V gene data show CDR1 as ENHRY and CDR2 as SYGVKD. Trimming took 6 bases from V and 2 from J, leaving 17 bases between them. CDR3 nucleotides: TGTGCCATCAGCTCATCCTCGGGATTAACCTACGAGCAGTACTTC. This codes for CAISSSSGLTYEQYF.

The table lists this clone with a count of one. This rearrangement joins TRBV19 to TRBJ1-2; TRBD1 is a possible D gene (5 bases). The CDR3 has 15 amino acids. CDR1 is LNHDA and CDR2 is SQIVND in the germline V gene (reference sequence). V dropped 3 bases and J dropped 2 bases, with 13 bases sitting between them. The CDR3 sequence: CASSMGHQYNYGYTF. The DNA of the CDR3 is TGTGCCAGTAGTATGGGGCACCAATACAACTATGGCTACACCTTC.

The V call is TRBV12-3 or TRBV12-4, the J call TRBJ2-5, with TRBD1 matching over 7 bases. The CDR3 loop spans 13 amino acids. V lost 6 bases and J lost 2; bases outside the gene matches: 3. In nucleotides, the CDR3 is TGTGCCAGCAGGCCGGGACAGCAAGAGACCCAGTACTTC. Translated: CASRPGQQETQYF.

This clone was observed a single time. The chain uses TRBV9 and TRBJ2-3, with 9 positions matching TRBD2. The V gene's germline CDR1 is SGDLS and CDR2 YYNGEE. The CDR3 runs 18 residues. The junction had 15 bases not matched to a gene; V was cut back by 0 bases and J by 7 bases. The CDR3 here is CASSVEAGASGTSYTQYF. CDR3 bases: TGTGCCAGCAGCGTAGAGGCCGGGGCTAGCGGGACGAGTTATACGCAGTATTTT.

This chain joins TRBV3-1 (or the pseudogene TRBV3-2) and TRBJ2-3; D remains ambiguous. CDR3 length: 17 residues. Trimming removed 1 base from V and 0 bases from J, with 14 bases in between. Per germline, CDR1 LGHDT and CDR2 YNNKEL (reference sequence). CDR3 sequence reads: CASSQAPGEISTDTQYF. The CDR3, as DNA: TGTGCCAGCAGCCAAGCCCCCGGTGAAATAAGCACAGATACGCAGTATTTT.

This chain joins TRBV6-6 and TRBJ1-2; 7 nucleotides agree with TRBD1. Per the germline V gene, CDR1 is MNHNY and CDR2 is SVGAGI (reference sequence). J gave up 6 bases and V 6 bases, and 7 bases lay outside the gene matches. There are 13 residues in the CDR3. CDR3 in DNA: TGTGCCAGCAGACCGGGACAGTTCCATGGCTACACCTTC. Translation: CASRPGQFHGYTF.

The chain joins TRBV29-1 to TRBJ2-1; unclear D gene. Germline CDR1 SQVTM, CDR2 ANQGSEA. V was clipped by 3 bases and J by 4 bases, with 4 bases between them. CDR3 length equals 11 residues. The CDR3 spells CSVESYNEQFF. CDR3 sequence (DNA): TGCAGCGTTGAGTCTTACAATGAGCAGTTCTTC.

The chain uses TRBV10-3 and TRBJ1-1; 9 bases agree with TRBD1. The V and J ends lost 7 bases and 4 bases, in that order; junction bases with no gene match: 7. The CDR3 is made up of 14 amino acids. CDR1 is ENHRY and CDR2 is SYGVKD in the germline V gene. DNA for the CDR3: TGTGCCATCACCTGGGACAGGGAATCCACTGAAGCTTTCTTT. It encodes CAITWDRESTEAFF.

The V call is TRBV5-3, the J call TRBJ1-6; 10 bases align to TRBD1. TRBV5-3 carries the ORF label, with uncertain function. With V trimmed by 4 bases and J by 7 bases, 20 bases remained unmatched. The CDR3 length is 20 residues. DNA for the CDR3: TGTGCCAGAAGCCAGAGCCGAAGCTGCCAAACGGGACAGGGGAATTCACCCCTCCACTTT. Translated, it gives CARSQSRSCQTGQGNSPLHF.

The chain carries TRBV29-1 and TRBJ1-2, with 12 bases matching TRBD1. With 6 bases clipped from V and 7 bases from J, the junction kept 12 bases outside the gene matches. Germline V gives CDR1 SQVTM, CDR2 ANQGSEA. The CDR3 is 15 amino acids. The CDR3 here is CSVATQPGQGAGYTF. The CDR3 DNA follows: TGCAGCGTCGCTACGCAACCGGGACAGGGGGCTGGCTACACCTTC.

CDR3 residues: CASSCWLAGVEETQYF. The CDR3, as DNA: TGTGCCAGCAGCTGCTGGCTAGCGGGAGTTGAGGAGACCCAGTACTTC. The rearrangement joins TRBV3-1 (or the pseudogene TRBV3-2) to TRBJ2-5; 10 nucleotides match TRBD2. The CDR3 spans 16 residues. After removal of 5 bases from V and 5 bases from J, the junction contained 11 bases not matched to a gene. CDR1 LGHDT and CDR2 YNNKEL come from the germline V gene (reference sequence).

The chain employs TRBV15 and TRBJ1-1; no clear D. Germline V gene lookup returns CDR1 LNHNV and CDR2 YYDKDF (reference sequence). This CDR3 has 13 residues. The germline V and J ends were trimmed by 0 bases and 6 bases, with 8 bases remaining between them. The CDR3 sequence: CATSRDRYPEAFF. The DNA of the CDR3 is TGTGCCACCAGCAGAGATCGTTATCCTGAAGCTTTCTTT.